This T cell receptor beta chain derives from a study of blood T cells in healthy people across ages. Overall study context: Capture by template switching was about one barcoded beta molecule per two T cells.

With regard to this clonotype: Its antigen is unidentified. A much larger clone lies one base from this, so it may be a read error.

Using a J-beta primer mix together with a sample-barcoded 5' primer, a second PCR was run for roughly 7 to 11 cycles. One entry per CDR3 protein, called by TCRdb with MiXCR from the 5' RACE reads. This table has roughly 800,000 distinct CDR3 sequences, 30% to 45% appearing once. Study conclusions and caveats: Strong correlation was found linking TCR beta diversity to naive T cell percentage.

The CDR3 is 16 amino acids. This clonotype was sampled from a man aged 18 to 35 in good health. The chain has TRBV12-3 or TRBV12-4 and TRBJ2-7; D might be TRBD1 (5 bases). Material: blood. CDR3 coding DNA: TGTGCCAGCAGTCCTAGTTATCCAGGGAACCTTTACGTGCAGTACTTC. Translating it yields CASSPSYPGNLYVQYF.